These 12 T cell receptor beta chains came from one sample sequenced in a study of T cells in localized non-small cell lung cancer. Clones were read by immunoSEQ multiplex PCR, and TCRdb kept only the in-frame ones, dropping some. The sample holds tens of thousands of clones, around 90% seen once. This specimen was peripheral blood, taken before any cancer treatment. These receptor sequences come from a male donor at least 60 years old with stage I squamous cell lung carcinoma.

In DNA, the CDR3 is TGCGCCAGCAGCTTGTTCGCAGGGGGCGCCGAGACCCAGTACTTC. Its protein is CASSLFAGGAETQYF. J is TRBJ2-5 and V is TRBV5-1; 8 bases map to TRBD1. Germline values: CDR1 SGHRS, CDR2 YFSETQ. V dropped 1 base and J dropped 5; count of bases not matched to a gene: 7. This CDR3 contains 15 residues. Based on the CDR3 plus reference TRBV5-1 and TRBJ2-5, the full variable domain is KAGVTQTPRYLIKTRGQQVTLSCSPISGHRSVSWYQQTPGQGLQFLFEYFSETQRNKGNFPGRFSGRQFSNSRSEMNVSTLELGDSALYLCASSLFAGGAETQYFGPGTRLLVL.

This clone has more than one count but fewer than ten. DNA of the CDR3: TGTGCCATCAGGGACAGGCTCTACACCTTC. Protein product: CAIRDRLYTF. This chain links TRBV10-3 with TRBJ1-2; 7 bases match TRBD1. The CDR3 spans 10 residues. Germline trimming cut 6 bases from V and 10 bases from J; bases unmatched to any gene: 2. Germline CDR1 and CDR2: ENHRY and SYGVKD.

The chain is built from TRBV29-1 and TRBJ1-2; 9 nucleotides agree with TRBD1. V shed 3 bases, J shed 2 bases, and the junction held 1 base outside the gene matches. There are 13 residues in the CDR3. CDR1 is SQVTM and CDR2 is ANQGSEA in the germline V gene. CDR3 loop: CSVDGQGNYGYTF. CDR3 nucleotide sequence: TGCAGCGTTGACGGACAGGGGAACTATGGCTACACCTTC.

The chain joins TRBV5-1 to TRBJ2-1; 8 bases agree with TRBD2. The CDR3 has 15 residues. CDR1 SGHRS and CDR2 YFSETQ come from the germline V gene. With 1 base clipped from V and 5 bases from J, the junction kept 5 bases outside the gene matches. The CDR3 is CASSLRSGGDNEQFF. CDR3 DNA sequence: TGCGCCAGCAGCTTGAGGTCCGGGGGGGACAATGAGCAGTTCTTC.

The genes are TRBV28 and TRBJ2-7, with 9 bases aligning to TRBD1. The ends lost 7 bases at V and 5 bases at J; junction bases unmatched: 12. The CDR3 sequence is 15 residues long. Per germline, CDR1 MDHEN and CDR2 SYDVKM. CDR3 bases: TGTGCCAGCAATACCGCCGGGACAGGGAGGGACGAGCAGTACTTC. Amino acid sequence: CASNTAGTGRDEQYF.

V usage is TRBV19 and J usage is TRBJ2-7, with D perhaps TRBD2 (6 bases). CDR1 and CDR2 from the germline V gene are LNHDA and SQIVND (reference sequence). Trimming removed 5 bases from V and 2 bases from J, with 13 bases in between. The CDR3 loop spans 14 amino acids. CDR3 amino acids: CASSRTGLAYEQYF. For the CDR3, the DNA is TGTGCCAGTAGTCGTACGGGACTCGCCTACGAGCAGTACTTC.

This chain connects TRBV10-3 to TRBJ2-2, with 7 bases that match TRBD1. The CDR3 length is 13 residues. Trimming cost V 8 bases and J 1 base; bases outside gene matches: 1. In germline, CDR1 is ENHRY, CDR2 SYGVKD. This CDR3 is CAIRQGNTGELFF. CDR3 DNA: TGTGCCATCCGACAGGGGAACACCGGGGAGCTGTTTTTT.

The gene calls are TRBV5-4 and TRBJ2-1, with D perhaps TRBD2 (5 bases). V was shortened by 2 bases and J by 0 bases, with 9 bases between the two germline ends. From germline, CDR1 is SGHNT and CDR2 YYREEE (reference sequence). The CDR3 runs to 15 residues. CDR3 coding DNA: TGTGCCAGCAGCTTACTGAGGGTCTCCTACAATGAGCAGTTCTTC. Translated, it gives CASSLLRVSYNEQFF. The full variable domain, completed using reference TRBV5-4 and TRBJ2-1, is ETGVTQSPTHLIKTRGQQVTLRCSSQSGHNTVSWYQQALGQGPQFIFQYYREEENGRGNFPPRFSGLQFPNYSSELNVNALELDDSALYLCASSLLRVSYNEQFFGPGTRLTVL.

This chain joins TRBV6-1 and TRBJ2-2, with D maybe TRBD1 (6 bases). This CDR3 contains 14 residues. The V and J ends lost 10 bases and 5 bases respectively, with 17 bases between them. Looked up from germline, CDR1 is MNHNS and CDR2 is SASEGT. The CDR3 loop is CATPRQALTGELFF. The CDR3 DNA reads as TGTGCCACCCCGAGACAGGCTTTAACCGGGGAGCTGTTTTTT.

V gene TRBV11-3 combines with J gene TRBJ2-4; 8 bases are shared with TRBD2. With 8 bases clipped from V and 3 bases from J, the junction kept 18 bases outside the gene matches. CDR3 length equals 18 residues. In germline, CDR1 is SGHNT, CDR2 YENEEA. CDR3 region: CASGGRERGTYYKNIQYF. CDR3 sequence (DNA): TGTGCCAGCGGGGGACGTGAGCGGGGGACTTACTACAAAAACATTCAGTACTTC. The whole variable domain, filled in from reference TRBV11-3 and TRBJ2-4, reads EAGVVQSPRYKIIEKKQPVAFWCNPISGHNTLYWYLQNLGQGPELLIRYENEEAVDDSQLPKDRFSAERLKGVDSTLKIQPAELGDSAVYLCASGGRERGTYYKNIQYFGAGTRLSVL.

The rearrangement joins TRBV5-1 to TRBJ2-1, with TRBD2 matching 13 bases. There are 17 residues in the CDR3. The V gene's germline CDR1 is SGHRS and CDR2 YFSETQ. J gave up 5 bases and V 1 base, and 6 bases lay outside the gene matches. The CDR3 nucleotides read TGCGCCAGCAGCTTGATCCGGACTAGCGGGGGTAACAATGAGCAGTTCTTC. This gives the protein CASSLIRTSGGNNEQFF.

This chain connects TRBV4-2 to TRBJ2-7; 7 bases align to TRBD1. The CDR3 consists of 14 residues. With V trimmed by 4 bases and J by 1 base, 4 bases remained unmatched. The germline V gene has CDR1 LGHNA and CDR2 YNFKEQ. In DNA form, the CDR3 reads TGTGCCAGCAGCCTCCGGGACAGTTCCTACGAGCAGTACTTC. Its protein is CASSLRDSSYEQYF.